The present T cell receptor beta chain was sequenced within a study of regulatory T cells in long-lasting Graves disease. Study overall: Persistent Graves' disease meant over 5 years of antithyroid drugs with positive TSH receptor antibodies. Study-wide results and limits: Persistent patients had more shared public clonotypes (around 2,700) than new patients (approximately 970). TRBV28, TRBJ1-2 and TRBJ2-5 were favored in persistent disease.

Per germline, CDR1 LNHNV and CDR2 YYDKDF (reference sequence). Trimming left V 0 bases short and J 7 bases short, with 24 bases between. This CDR3 spans 18 amino acids. The time point denotes: persistent/refractory GD, antithyroid drugs over 5 years with positive TRAb. PBMCs were the source of the RNA used for TCR sequencing. Researchers made TCR beta libraries by using iRepertoire HTBI primers and running Arm-PCR on CDR3 regions. In the original workflow: Samples collectively showed 60 to 75 TRBV and 14 TRBJ segments. In TCRdb, the multiplex PCR reads were re-called with MiXCR into one record per CDR3 protein. These V and J calls rely on TCRdb rather than the paper's analysis. The sample records 450,000 or so distinct CDR3 sequences, about 22% being singletons. To note about this clonotype: Its specificity is not known.

The material was peripheral blood mononuclear cells (PBMCs), obtained when the disease was refractory, from a patient treated with antithyroid drugs. This receptor was identified in a female donor with Graves disease. V gene TRBV15 combines with J gene TRBJ1-2; D not resolved. CDR3 DNA: TGTGCCACCAGCAGAGATTACGAACAGCGCGCCGCAACGGGTGGCTACACCTTC. This sequence encodes CATSRDYEQRAATGGYTF.